This T cell receptor beta chain was observed in a study of T cells after yellow fever vaccination. This clonotype occurred many times. In TCRdb, the 5' RACE reads were re-called with MiXCR into one record per CDR3 protein. The sample has roughly 520,000 distinct CDR3 sequences, 21% seen once; the top ten hold about 16%. The germline V and J ends were trimmed by 1 base and 5 bases, with 14 bases remaining between them. The CDR3 spans 15 residues. CDR1 is SGHAT and CDR2 is FQNNGV in the germline V gene. The source of this sequence is a man between 18 and 29 years old who received the YFV17D yellow fever vaccine. This chain uses TRBV11-2 with TRBJ2-5; D may be TRBD1 (5 bases). This specimen consisted of PBMCs, obtained roughly 20 days after the first yellow fever vaccination. The CDR3 protein is CASSLVTREGETQYF. In DNA, the CDR3 is TGTGCCAGCAGCTTAGTCACCAGGGAAGGGGAGACCCAGTACTTC.